This is a list of T cell receptor beta chains from one sample in a study of blood T cell repertoires in COVID-19. Measured with immunoSEQ multiplex PCR; TCRdb has only the in-frame clones, and not every one. The sample includes hundreds of thousands of clones, around nine tenths of them seen just once. The sequencing sample was made of PBMCs or T cells enriched from blood (not recorded which). Every receptor here comes from a woman aged 45-60 years who had been exposed to COVID-19. Each CDR3 is given with its conserved first and last residue. The order of the fields is clone size, J gene, D gene, V gene, CDR3 protein, CDR3 DNA. A D gene is named only where the DNA matches it firmly. A row's size may be missing; if present it is once, few, many or a size class.

once TRBJ2-2 TRBD1 TRBV7-8 CASSDRQGAQDTGELFF TGTGCCAGCAGCGACCGACAGGGGGCGCAGGACACCGGGGAGCTGTTTTTT
. TRBJ1-1 . TRBV18 CASSPTNRNTEAFF TGTGCCAGCTCACCGACTAACAGGAACACTGAAGCTTTCTTT
. TRBJ1-2 . TRBV23-1 CASSQEFNYGYTF TGCGCCAGCAGTCAGGAGTTTAACTATGGCTACACCTTC
. TRBJ1-6 TRBD1 TRBV28 CASSLRQGGSPLHF TGTGCCAGCAGCCTTCGACAGGGAGGTTCACCCCTCCACTTT
. TRBJ1-1 . TRBV7-2 CASSSSIQVNTEAFF TGTGCCAGCAGCTCTAGTATACAGGTTAACACTGAAGCTTTCTTT
. TRBJ2-6 . TRBV6-5 CAHSQGLTGANVLTF TGTGCCCACTCCCAAGGACTTACTGGGGCCAACGTCCTGACTTTC
. TRBJ2-2 . TRBV10-3 CAISGLTRTGELFF TGTGCCATCAGTGGACTTACACGGACCGGGGAGCTGTTTTTT
. TRBJ2-5 TRBD1 TRBV5-5 CASSPDRGRQETQYF TGTGCCAGCAGTCCGGACAGGGGTCGGCAAGAGACCCAGTACTTC
. TRBJ2-7 . TRBV2 CASSGSRVRYEQYF TGTGCCAGCAGTGGATCCAGGGTTCGCTACGAGCAGTACTTC
. TRBJ1-5 . TRBV20-1 CSASWEVNQPQHF TGCAGTGCTAGTTGGGAGGTTAATCAGCCCCAGCATTTT
. TRBJ1-6 TRBD1 TRBV7-2 CASSLRDSRLSPLHF TGTGCCAGCAGCTTACGGGACAGCAGGCTTTCACCCCTCCACTTT
. TRBJ1-1 . TRBV3-1/TRBV3-2 CASSQDTSYTEAFF TGTGCCAGCAGCCAGGACACCTCTTACACTGAAGCTTTCTTT
. TRBJ2-1 . TRBV5-4 CASSLAGAYNEQFF TGTGCCAGCAGCTTGGCGGGGGCCTACAATGAGCAGTTCTTC
. TRBJ2-1 TRBD2 TRBV28 CASRPLAGGPGNEQFF TGTGCCAGCAGACCGTTAGCGGGGGGGCCGGGGAATGAGCAGTTCTTC
. TRBJ2-3 TRBD1 TRBV7-9 CASSLTTGPADTQYF TGTGCCAGCAGCTTAACGACAGGGCCTGCCGATACGCAGTATTTT
. TRBJ1-2 . TRBV3-1/TRBV3-2 CASSQEEFRSLIF TGTGCCAGCAGCCAAGAGGAATTCCGGAGTCTGATCTTC
few TRBJ2-1 . TRBV12-2 CASRLRSTRSSSYNEQFF TGTGCAAGTCGCTTAAGGTCCACTCGATCTAGCTCCTACAATGAGCAGTTCTTC
. TRBJ1-1 TRBD1 TRBV18 CASTQGANTEAFF TGTGCCAGCACTCAGGGGGCGAACACTGAAGCTTTCTTT
. TRBJ1-4 TRBD1 TRBV28 CASSRGQVGGEKLFF TGTGCCAGCAGCAGAGGACAGGTCGGTGGTGAAAAACTGTTTTTT
once TRBJ1-4 . TRBV7-8 CASSFGATNEKLFF TGTGCCAGCAGCTTCGGAGCAACTAATGAAAAACTGTTTTTT
once TRBJ2-1 . TRBV21-1 CASSFAETIYNEQFF TGTGCCAGCAGTTTCGCGGAAACGATCTACAATGAGCAGTTCTTC
. TRBJ1-2 . TRBV19 CASSTPGGGARANYGYTF TGTGCCAGTAGTACCCCAGGCGGAGGGGCCCGAGCTAACTATGGCTACACCTTC
. TRBJ1-1 . TRBV4-1 CASSQAGGRGDTEAFF TGCGCCAGCAGCCAAGCCGGGGGGCGAGGAGACACTGAAGCTTTCTTT
. TRBJ1-4 . TRBV28 CASSSKYSEKLFF TGTGCCAGCAGTTCAAAATACAGTGAAAAACTGTTTTTT
. TRBJ1-2 TRBD1 TRBV2 CASSEPRGRGGYTF TGTGCCAGCAGTGAACCCAGGGGGCGAGGAGGCTACACCTTC
. TRBJ2-2 TRBD1 TRBV7-8 CASGEQGAIPGELFF TGTGCCAGCGGAGAACAGGGGGCGATCCCCGGGGAGCTGTTTTTT
. TRBJ2-7 TRBD2 TRBV5-1 CASRPLAGVSYEQYF TGCGCCAGCAGGCCACTAGCGGGGGTCTCCTACGAGCAGTACTTC
. TRBJ2-1 TRBD1 TRBV10-3 CAISGGTGINEQFF TGTGCCATCAGTGGGGGGACAGGGATCAATGAGCAGTTCTTC
. TRBJ1-2 . TRBV15 CATSRRGGDYGYTF TGTGCCACCAGCAGAAGGGGGGGAGACTATGGCTACACCTTC
. TRBJ2-7 . TRBV21-1 CASSKGATGAIYEQYF TGTGCCAGCAGCAAAGGGGCAACGGGAGCAATCTACGAGCAGTACTTC
. TRBJ1-5 TRBD1 TRBV3-1/TRBV3-2 CASSQGDRGSNQPQHF TGTGCCAGCAGCCAAGGGGACAGGGGGAGCAATCAGCCCCAGCATTTT
. TRBJ2-7 . TRBV2 CASKMGDRPIYEQYF TGTGCCAGCAAAATGGGCGACAGGCCGATATACGAGCAGTACTTC
. TRBJ1-1 . TRBV6-1 CASSEDRRHEAFF TGTGCCAGCAGTGAAGACAGGCGCCATGAAGCTTTCTTT
. TRBJ2-3 . TRBV30 CAWSVGRRGHTDTQYF TGTGCCTGGAGTGTAGGTAGGCGGGGTCACACAGATACGCAGTATTTT
. TRBJ1-6 . TRBV5-8 CASSSRRGNSPLHF TGTGCCAGCAGCTCGAGAAGGGGAAATTCACCCCTCCACTTT
. TRBJ2-5 . TRBV27 CASSLSRALQETQYF TGTGCCAGCAGTTTATCGCGCGCATTACAAGAGACCCAGTACTTC
. TRBJ1-2 . TRBV6-1 CASSETDYGYTF TGTGCCAGCAGTGAGACAGACTATGGCTACACCTTC
. TRBJ2-2 . TRBV7-2 CASSLDGAVSGELFF TGTGCCAGCAGCTTAGACGGAGCGGTTTCCGGGGAGCTGTTTTTT
. TRBJ1-6 . TRBV21-1 CAKAGENSPLHF TGTGCCAAGGCGGGGGAGAATTCACCCCTCCACTTT
many TRBJ1-6 . TRBV7-2 CASSFSSYNSPLHF TGTGCCAGCAGCTTCAGCTCCTATAATTCACCCCTCCACTTT
. TRBJ1-1 . TRBV28 CASSWYKRGTEAFF TGTGCCAGCAGTTGGTACAAACGTGGCACTGAAGCTTTCTTT
. TRBJ1-3 . TRBV2 CASSEDRGYTIYF TGTGCCAGCAGTGAAGACCGGGGATATACCATATATTTT
few TRBJ1-6 TRBD1 TRBV7-9 CASSLATGVQSPLHF TGTGCCAGCAGCTTAGCGACAGGGGTACAATCACCCCTCCACTTT
. TRBJ1-5 . TRBV2 CASARGSNQPQHF TGTGCCAGCGCTAGGGGGAGCAATCAGCCCCAGCATTTT
. TRBJ2-2 TRBD2 TRBV7-7 CASSLAGAQNTGELFF TGTGCTAGCAGCTTAGCGGGGGCGCAGAACACCGGGGAGCTGTTTTTT
. TRBJ1-5 . TRBV6-1 CASSEAGHGNQPQHF TGTGCCAGCAGTGAAGCGGGACACGGCAATCAGCCCCAGCATTTT
. TRBJ1-1 TRBD1 TRBV5-8 CASSLAPGGTEAFF TGTGCCAGCAGCTTGGCCCCAGGGGGGACTGAAGCTTTCTTT
. TRBJ1-5 . TRBV6-5 CASRPSWRNQPQHF TGTGCCAGCAGGCCCAGTTGGCGCAATCAGCCCCAGCATTTT
. TRBJ1-2 . TRBV28 CASRIPGQTIYGYTF TGTGCCAGCAGAATACCCGGACAGACCATCTATGGCTACACCTTC
. TRBJ2-2 TRBD1 TRBV28 CASSGGQGIKIGELFF TGTGCCAGCAGTGGAGGACAGGGAATTAAGATCGGGGAGCTGTTTTTT
once TRBJ2-1 . TRBV3-1/TRBV3-2 CASSQGLIYNEQFF TGTGCCAGCAGCCAAGGACTGATATACAATGAGCAGTTCTTC
. TRBJ1-2 TRBD1 TRBV15 CATSRDFNRGSYGYTF TGTGCCACCAGCAGAGATTTTAACAGGGGAAGCTATGGCTACACCTTC
. TRBJ2-5 . TRBV28 CASSFTSQETQYF TGTGCCAGCAGTTTCACCAGCCAAGAGACCCAGTACTTC
. TRBJ2-2 TRBD1 TRBV19 CASSRAVGTGGSTGELFF TGTGCCAGTAGCCGCGCTGTGGGGACAGGGGGCAGCACCGGGGAGCTGTTTTTT
. TRBJ1-6 . TRBV7-8 CASSLHRSPNSPLHF TGTGCCAGCAGCTTACACAGGTCCCCGAATTCACCCCTCCACTTT
. TRBJ1-4 . TRBV5-5 CASQGDRGEKLFF TGTGCCAGCCAAGGGGATAGAGGTGAAAAACTGTTTTTT
. TRBJ2-2 . TRBV5-1 CASSLGGVRGAGNTGELFF TGCGCCAGCAGCTTGGGAGGCGTCAGGGGCGCCGGGAACACCGGGGAGCTGTTTTTT